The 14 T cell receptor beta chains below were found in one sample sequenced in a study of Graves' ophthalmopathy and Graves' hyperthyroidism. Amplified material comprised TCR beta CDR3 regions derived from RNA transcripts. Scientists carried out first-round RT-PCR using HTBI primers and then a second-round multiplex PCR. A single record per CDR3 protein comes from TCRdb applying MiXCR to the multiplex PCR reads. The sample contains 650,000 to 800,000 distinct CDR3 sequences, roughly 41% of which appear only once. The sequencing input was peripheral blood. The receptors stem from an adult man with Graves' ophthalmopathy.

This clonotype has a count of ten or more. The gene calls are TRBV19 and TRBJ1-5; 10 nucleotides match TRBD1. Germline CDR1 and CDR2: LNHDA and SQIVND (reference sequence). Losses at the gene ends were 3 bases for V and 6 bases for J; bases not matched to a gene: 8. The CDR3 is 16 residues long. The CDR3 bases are TGTGCCAGTAGTATCCACCCCGGACAGGGGGGTCAGCCCCAGCATTTT. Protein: CASSIHPGQGGQPQHF.

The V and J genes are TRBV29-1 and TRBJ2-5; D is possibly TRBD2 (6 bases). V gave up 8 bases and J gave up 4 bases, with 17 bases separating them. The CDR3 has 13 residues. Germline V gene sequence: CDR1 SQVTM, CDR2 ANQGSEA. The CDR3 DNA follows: TGCAGCCGATCAACTAACGGGGGAGAGACCCAGTACTTC. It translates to CSRSTNGGETQYF.

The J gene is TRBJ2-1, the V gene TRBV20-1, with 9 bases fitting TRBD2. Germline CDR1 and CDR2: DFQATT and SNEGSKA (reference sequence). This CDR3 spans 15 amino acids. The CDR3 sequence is CSARNPGTSLHEQFF. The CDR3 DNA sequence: TGCAGCGCAAGAAATCCCGGGACTAGCTTACATGAGCAGTTCTTC.

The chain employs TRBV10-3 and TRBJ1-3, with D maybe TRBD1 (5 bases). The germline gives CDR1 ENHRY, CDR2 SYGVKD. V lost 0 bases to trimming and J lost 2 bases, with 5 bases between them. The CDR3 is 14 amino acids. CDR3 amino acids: CAISESTAGNTIYF. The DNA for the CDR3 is TGTGCCATCAGTGAGTCGACAGCTGGAAACACCATATATTTT.

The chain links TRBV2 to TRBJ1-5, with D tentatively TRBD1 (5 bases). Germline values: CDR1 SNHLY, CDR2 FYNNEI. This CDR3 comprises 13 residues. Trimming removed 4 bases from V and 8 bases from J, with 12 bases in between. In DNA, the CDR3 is TGTGCCAGCAGTGTAAGGGGAACAAAGCCCCAGCATTTT. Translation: CASSVRGTKPQHF.

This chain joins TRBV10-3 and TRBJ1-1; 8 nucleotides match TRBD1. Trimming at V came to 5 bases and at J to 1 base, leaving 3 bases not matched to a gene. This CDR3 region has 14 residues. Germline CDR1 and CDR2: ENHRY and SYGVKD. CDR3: CAISFGQGNTEAFF. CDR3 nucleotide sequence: TGTGCCATCAGTTTCGGACAGGGGAACACTGAAGCTTTCTTT.

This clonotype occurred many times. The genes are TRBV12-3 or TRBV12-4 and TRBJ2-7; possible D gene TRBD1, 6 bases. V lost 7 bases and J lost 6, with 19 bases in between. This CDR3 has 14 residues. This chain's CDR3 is CASTKTGALGEQYF. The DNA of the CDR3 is TGTGCCAGCACCAAGACAGGTGCGTTGGGCGAGCAGTACTTC.

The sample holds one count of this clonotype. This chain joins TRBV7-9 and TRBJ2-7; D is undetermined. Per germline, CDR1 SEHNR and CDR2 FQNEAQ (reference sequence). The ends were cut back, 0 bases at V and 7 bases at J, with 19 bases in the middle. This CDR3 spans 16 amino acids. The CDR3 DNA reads TGTGCCAGCAGCTTAGCAGTGAGTTCGGCCTACAATGAGCAGTACTTC. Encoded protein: CASSLAVSSAYNEQYF.

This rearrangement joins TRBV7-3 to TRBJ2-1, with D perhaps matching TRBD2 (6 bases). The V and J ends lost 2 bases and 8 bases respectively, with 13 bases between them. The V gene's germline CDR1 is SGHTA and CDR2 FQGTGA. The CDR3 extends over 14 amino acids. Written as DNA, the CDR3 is TGTGCCAGCAGCTTAGGGACTCCCCAGGATGAGCAGTTCTTC. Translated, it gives CASSLGTPQDEQFF.

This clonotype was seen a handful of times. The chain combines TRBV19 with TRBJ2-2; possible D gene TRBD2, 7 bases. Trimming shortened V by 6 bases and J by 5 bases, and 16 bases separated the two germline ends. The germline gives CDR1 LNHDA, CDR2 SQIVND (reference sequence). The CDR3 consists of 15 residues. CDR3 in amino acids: CASRWGGPYTGELFF. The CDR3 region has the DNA TGTGCCAGTAGGTGGGGGGGCCCATATACCGGGGAGCTGTTTTTT.

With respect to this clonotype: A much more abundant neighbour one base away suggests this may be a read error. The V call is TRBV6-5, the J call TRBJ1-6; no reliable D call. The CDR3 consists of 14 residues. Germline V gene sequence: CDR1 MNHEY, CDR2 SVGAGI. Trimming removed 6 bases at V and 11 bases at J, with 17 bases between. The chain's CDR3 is CASRRTVGNPPLHF. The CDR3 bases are TGTGCCAGCAGACGGACGGTCGGCAATCCACCCCTCCACTTT.

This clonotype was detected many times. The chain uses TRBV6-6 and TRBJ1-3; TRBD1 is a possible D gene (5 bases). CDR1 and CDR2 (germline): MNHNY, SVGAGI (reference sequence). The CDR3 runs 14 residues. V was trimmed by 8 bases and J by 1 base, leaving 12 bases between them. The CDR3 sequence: CASSPPGSGNTIYF. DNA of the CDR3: TGTGCCAGCTCTCCCCCAGGGTCTGGAAACACCATATATTTT.

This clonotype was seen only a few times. The CDR3 DNA sequence: TGTGCCAGCAGTGTGTGGACAGGTATGACCTACGAGCAGTACTTC. Translating gives CASSVWTGMTYEQYF. The V and J genes are TRBV4-2 and TRBJ2-7, with 7 bases lining up with TRBD1. Germline CDR1 is LGHNA and CDR2 is YNFKEQ. Trimming at V came to 6 bases and at J to 2 bases, leaving 10 bases not matched to a gene. The CDR3 spans 15 residues.

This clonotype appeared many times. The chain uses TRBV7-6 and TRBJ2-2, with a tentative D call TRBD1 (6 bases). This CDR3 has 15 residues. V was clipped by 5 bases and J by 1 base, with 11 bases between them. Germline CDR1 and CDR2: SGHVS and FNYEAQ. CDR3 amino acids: CASSNRTVNTGELFF. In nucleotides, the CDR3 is TGTGCCAGCAGCAACCGGACAGTGAACACCGGGGAGCTGTTTTTT.